One sample yielded the 5 T cell receptor beta chains listed below, sequenced in a study of blood T cell repertoires in COVID-19. Sequencing was performed with immunoSEQ multiplex PCR; in TCRdb, only in-frame clones are kept and a portion is missing. The sample has hundreds of thousands of clones, roughly 85% seen once. Input material: peripheral blood. The receptors come from a human donor in a cohort sampled during active COVID-19.

The V and J genes are TRBV9 and TRBJ1-6, with 7 positions matching TRBD1. Trimming cost V 7 bases and J 5 bases; bases outside gene matches: 6. Germline-derived CDR1 and CDR2 are SGDLS and YYNGEE. The length of the CDR3 is 14 residues. In DNA, the CDR3 is TGTGCCAGCGCTCGACAGGGTGATAATTCACCCCTCCACTTT. The encoded protein is CASARQGDNSPLHF.

This chain connects TRBV27 to TRBJ2-7; TRBD1 aligns across 8 bases. The CDR3 runs to 14 residues. CDR1 is MNHEY and CDR2 is SMNVEV in the germline V gene (reference sequence). The V gene end was trimmed by 6 bases and the J gene end by 3 bases; junction bases not matched to a gene: 7. The DNA for the CDR3 is TGTGCCAGCAGCCCGGGACAGGATTACTACGAGCAGTACTTC. Translating gives CASSPGQDYYEQYF.

The chain combines TRBV12-3 or TRBV12-4 with TRBJ2-3; D unclear. V was cut by 4 bases and J by 0 bases, with 5 bases left in between. The CDR3 length is 13 residues. CDR3 residues: CASSSISTDTQYF. The CDR3 region has the DNA TGTGCCAGCAGTTCCATTAGCACAGATACGCAGTATTTT.

The chain carries TRBV19 and TRBJ2-7; D might be TRBD1 (5 bases). The germline V gene has CDR1 LNHDA and CDR2 SQIVND (reference sequence). Trimming cost V 4 bases and J 3 bases, with 13 bases left between them. The CDR3 extends over 14 amino acids. The CDR3 bases are TGTGCCAGTAGTACCCACAGGTCGGGCTACGAGCAGTACTTC. Translated: CASSTHRSGYEQYF.

This chain joins TRBV6-5 and TRBJ1-1, with D possibly matching TRBD1 (5 bases). Germline loops: CDR1 MNHEY, CDR2 SVGAGI. V shed 8 bases and J shed 1 base, with 5 bases lying between them. There are 11 residues in the CDR3. The CDR3 coding sequence is TGTGCCAGCGACAGGAACACTGAAGCTTTCTTT. Protein sequence: CASDRNTEAFF.